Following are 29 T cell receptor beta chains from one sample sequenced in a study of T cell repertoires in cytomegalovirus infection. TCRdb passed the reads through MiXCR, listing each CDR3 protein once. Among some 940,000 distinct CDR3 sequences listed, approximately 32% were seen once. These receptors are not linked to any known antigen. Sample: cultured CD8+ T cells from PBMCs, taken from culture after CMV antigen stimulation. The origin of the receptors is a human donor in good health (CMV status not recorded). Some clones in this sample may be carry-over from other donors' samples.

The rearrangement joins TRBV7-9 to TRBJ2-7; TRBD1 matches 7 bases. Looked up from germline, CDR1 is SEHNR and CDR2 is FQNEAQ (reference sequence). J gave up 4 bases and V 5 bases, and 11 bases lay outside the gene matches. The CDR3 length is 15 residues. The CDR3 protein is CASSVRDSRGYEQYF. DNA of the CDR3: TGTGCCAGCAGCGTCCGGGACAGCCGAGGGTACGAGCAGTACTTC.

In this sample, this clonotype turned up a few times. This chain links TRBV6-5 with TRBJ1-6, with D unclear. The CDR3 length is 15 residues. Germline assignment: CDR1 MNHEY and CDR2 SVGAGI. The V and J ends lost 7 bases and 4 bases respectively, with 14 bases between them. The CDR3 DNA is TGTGCCAGCACCCCCTCCCAGGTTTATAATTCACCCCTCCACTTT. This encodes CASTPSQVYNSPLHF.

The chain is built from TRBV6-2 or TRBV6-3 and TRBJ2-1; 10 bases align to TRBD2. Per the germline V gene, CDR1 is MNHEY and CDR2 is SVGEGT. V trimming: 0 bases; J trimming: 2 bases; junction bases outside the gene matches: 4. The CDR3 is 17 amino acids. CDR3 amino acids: CASSYSLSGGAYNEQFF. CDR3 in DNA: TGTGCCAGCAGTTACTCGCTGAGCGGGGGGGCCTACAATGAGCAGTTCTTC.

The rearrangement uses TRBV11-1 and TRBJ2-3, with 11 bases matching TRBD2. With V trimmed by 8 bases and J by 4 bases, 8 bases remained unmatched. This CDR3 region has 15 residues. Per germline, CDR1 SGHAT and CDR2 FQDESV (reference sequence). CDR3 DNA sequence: TGTGCCAGCCAAAGGCTAGCGGGGGGAGCAGATACGCAGTATTTT. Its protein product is CASQRLAGGADTQYF.

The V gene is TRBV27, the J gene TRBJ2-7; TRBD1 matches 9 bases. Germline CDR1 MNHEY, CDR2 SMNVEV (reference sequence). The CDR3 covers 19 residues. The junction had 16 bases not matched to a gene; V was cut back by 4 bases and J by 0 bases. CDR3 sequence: CASSSTYRGPLPFSYEQYV. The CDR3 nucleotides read TGTGCCAGCAGTTCCACTTACAGGGGGCCCCTCCCCTTCTCCTACGAGCAGTACGTC.

In DNA, the CDR3 is TGTGCCAGCAGTCCCAGACAGAGAATGAACACTGAAGCTTTCTTT. The encoded protein is CASSPRQRMNTEAFF. V usage is TRBV6-5 and J usage is TRBJ1-1, with TRBD1 as a possible D gene (5 bases). The germline CDR1 and CDR2 sequences are MNHEY and SVGAGI. The V end was cut by 5 bases, the J end by 0 bases, with 13 bases between. The CDR3 has 15 residues.

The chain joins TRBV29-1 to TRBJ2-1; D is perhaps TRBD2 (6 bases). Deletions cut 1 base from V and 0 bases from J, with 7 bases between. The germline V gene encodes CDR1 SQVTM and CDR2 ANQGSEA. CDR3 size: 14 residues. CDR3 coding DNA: TGCAGCGTTGAAGCCGGGAGCTCCTACAATGAGCAGTTCTTC. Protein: CSVEAGSSYNEQFF.

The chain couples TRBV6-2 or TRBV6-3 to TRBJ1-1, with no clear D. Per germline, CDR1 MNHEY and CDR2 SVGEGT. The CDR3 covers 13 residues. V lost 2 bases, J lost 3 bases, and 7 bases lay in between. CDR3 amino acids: CASSYDSYTEAFF. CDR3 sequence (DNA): TGTGCCAGCAGTTACGATTCCTACACTGAAGCTTTCTTT.

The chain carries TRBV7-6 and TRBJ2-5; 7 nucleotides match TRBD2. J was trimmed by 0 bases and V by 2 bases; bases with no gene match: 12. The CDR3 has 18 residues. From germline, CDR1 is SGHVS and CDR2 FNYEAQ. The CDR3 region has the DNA TGTGCCAGCAGCTTAAGGAGTTTCGGGCGGGGGAACCAAGAGACCCAGTACTTC. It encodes CASSLRSFGRGNQETQYF.

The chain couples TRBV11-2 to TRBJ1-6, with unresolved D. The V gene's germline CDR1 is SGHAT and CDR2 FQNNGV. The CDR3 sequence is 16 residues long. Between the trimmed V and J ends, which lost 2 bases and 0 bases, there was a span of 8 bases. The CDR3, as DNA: TGTGCCAGCAGCTTACAGACTTTCTCCTATAATTCACCCCTCCACTTT. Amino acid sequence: CASSLQTFSYNSPLHF.

In DNA form, the CDR3 reads TGCGCCAGCAGCCAAGTAGTGGGAGGGGGGGGAGAGACCCAGTACTTC. This encodes CASSQVVGGGGETQYF. V is TRBV4-1 and J is TRBJ2-5, with D tentatively TRBD2 (7 bases). V dropped 1 base and J dropped 4 bases, with 16 bases sitting between them. The germline V gene encodes CDR1 MGHRA and CDR2 YSYEKL. This CDR3 region has 16 residues.

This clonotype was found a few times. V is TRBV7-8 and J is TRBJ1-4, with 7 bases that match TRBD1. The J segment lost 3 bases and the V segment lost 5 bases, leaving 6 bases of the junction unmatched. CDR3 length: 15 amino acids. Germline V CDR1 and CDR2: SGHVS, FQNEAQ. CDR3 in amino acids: CASSLYRGPNEKLFF. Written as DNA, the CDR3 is TGTGCCAGCAGCCTTTACAGGGGTCCTAATGAAAAACTGTTTTTT.

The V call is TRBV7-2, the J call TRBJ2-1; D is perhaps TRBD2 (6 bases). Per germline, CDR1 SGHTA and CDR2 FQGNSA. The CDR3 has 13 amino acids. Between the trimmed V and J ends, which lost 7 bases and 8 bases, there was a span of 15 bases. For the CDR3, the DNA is TGTGCCAGCACTCTCAAGGGGAGGTATGAGCAGTTCTTC. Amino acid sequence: CASTLKGRYEQFF.

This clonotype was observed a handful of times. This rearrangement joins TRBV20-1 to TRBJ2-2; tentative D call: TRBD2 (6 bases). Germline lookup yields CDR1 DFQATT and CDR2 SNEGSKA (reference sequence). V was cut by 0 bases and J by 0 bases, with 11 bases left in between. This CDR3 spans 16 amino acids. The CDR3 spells CSARDGRTTNTGELFF. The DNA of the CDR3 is TGCAGTGCTAGAGATGGGAGGACAACGAACACCGGGGAGCTGTTTTTT.

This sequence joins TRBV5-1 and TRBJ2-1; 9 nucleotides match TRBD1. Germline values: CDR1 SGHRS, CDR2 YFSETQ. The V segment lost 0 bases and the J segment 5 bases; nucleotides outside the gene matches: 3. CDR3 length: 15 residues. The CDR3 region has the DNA TGCGCCAGCAGCTTGGTTAGGACAGGGGACAATGAGCAGTTCTTC. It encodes CASSLVRTGDNEQFF.

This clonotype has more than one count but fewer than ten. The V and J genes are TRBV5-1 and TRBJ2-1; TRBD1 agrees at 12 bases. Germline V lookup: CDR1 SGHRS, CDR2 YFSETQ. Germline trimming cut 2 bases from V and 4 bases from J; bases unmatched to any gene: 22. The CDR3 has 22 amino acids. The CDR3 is CASSFRPGTGGRVFGRYNEQFF. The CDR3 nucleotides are TGCGCCAGCAGCTTCCGTCCCGGGACAGGGGGCAGAGTCTTTGGCCGATACAATGAGCAGTTCTTC.

The CDR3 loop reads CASSHLRTYEQYV. The CDR3 DNA sequence: TGTGCCAGCAGCCACCTTAGAACCTACGAGCAGTACGTC. The chain carries TRBV7-2 and TRBJ2-7; no reliable D call. In germline, CDR1 is SGHTA, CDR2 FQGNSA. V lost 5 bases to trimming and J lost 2 bases, with 10 bases between them. This CDR3 is built from 13 residues.

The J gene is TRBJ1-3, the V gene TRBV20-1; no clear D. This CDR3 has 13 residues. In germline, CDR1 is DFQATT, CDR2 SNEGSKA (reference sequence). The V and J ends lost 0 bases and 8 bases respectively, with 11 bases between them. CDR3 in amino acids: CSARDMGTDTIYF. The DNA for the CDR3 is TGCAGTGCTAGAGATATGGGAACGGACACCATATATTTT.

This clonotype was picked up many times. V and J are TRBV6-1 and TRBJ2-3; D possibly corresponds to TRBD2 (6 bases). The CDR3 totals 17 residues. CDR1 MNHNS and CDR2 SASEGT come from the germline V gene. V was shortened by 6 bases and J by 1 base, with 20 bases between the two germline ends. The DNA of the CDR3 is TGTGCCAGCAGCTTACCTAGAGGCGGGGAGGGCACAGATACGCAGTATTTT. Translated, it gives CASSLPRGGEGTDTQYF.

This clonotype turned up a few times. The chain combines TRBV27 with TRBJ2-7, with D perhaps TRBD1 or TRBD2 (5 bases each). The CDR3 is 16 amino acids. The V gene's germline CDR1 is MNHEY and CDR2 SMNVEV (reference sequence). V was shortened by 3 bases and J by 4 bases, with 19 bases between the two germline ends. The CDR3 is CASSFSVGTVNYEQYV. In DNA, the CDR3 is TGTGCCAGCAGTTTTTCTGTCGGGACGGTAAATTACGAGCAGTACGTC.

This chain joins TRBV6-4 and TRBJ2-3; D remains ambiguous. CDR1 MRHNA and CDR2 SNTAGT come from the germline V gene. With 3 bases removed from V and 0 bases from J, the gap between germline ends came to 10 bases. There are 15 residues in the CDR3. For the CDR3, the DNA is TGTGCCAGCAGTGATATAGACGGGAGCACAGATACGCAGTATTTT. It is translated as CASSDIDGSTDTQYF.

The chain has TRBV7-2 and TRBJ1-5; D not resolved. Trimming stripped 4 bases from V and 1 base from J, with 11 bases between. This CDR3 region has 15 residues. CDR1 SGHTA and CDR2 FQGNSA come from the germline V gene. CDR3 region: CASSSIDQSNQPQHF. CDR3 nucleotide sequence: TGTGCCAGCAGCTCCATAGACCAAAGCAATCAGCCCCAGCATTTT.

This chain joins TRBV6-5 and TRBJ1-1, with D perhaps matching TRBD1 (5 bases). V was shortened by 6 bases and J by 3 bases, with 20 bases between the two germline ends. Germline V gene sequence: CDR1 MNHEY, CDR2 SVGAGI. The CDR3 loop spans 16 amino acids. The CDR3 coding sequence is TGTGCCAGCAGCCTCACACCCCGCAGGGTGGACACTGAAGCTTTCTTT. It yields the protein CASSLTPRRVDTEAFF.

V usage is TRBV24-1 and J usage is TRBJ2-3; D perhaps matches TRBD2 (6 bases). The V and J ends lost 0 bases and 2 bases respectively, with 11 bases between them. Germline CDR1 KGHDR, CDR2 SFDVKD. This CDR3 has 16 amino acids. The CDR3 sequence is CATSDLAGPSTDTQYF. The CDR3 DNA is TGTGCCACCAGTGATTTGGCGGGGCCCTCCACAGATACGCAGTATTTT.

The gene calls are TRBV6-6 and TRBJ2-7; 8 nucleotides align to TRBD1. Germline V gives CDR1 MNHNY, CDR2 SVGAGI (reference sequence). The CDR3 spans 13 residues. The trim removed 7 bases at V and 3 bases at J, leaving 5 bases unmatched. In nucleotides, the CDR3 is TGTGCCAGCAATGACAGGGGAAGCTACGAGCAGTACGTC. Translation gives CASNDRGSYEQYV.

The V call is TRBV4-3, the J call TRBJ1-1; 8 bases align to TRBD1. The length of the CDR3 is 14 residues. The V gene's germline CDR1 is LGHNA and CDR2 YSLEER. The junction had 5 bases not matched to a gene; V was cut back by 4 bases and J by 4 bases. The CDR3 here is CASSRLTGGTEAFF. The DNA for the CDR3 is TGCGCCAGCAGCCGCCTAACAGGGGGCACTGAAGCTTTCTTT.

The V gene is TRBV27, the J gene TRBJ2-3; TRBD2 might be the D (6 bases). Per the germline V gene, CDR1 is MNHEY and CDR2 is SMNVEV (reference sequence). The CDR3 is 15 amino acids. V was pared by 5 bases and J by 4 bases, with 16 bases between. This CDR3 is CASSGGAVSADTQYF. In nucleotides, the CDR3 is TGTGCCAGCAGTGGAGGGGCGGTCTCAGCAGATACGCAGTATTTT.

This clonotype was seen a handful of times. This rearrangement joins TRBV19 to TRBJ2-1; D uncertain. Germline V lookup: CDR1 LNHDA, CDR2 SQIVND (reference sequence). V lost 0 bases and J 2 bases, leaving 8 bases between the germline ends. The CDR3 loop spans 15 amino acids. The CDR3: CASSIEEYPYNEQFF. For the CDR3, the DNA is TGTGCCAGTAGTATAGAGGAGTACCCCTACAATGAGCAGTTCTTC.

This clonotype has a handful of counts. The CDR3 here is CASSQDRTGNEQFF. As DNA, the CDR3 is TGCGCCAGCAGCCAAGATCGAACGGGTAATGAGCAGTTCTTC. This rearrangement joins TRBV4-1 to TRBJ2-1; D gene ambiguous. V lost 0 bases, J lost 7 bases, and 10 bases lay in between. The CDR3 is 14 amino acids. CDR1 is MGHRA, CDR2 YSYEKL, per germline.